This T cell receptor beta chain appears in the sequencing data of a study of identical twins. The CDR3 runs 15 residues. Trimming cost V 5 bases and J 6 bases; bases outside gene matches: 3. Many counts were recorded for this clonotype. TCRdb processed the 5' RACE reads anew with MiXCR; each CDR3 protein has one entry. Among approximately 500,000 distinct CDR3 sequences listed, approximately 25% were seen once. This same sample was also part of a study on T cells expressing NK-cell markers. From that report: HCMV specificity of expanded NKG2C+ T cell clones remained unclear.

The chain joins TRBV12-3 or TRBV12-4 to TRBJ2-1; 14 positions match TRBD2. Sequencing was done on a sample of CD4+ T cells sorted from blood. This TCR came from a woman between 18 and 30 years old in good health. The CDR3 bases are TGTGCCAGCAGTCCAGGGACTAGCGGGAGCAATGAGCAGTTCTTC. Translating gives CASSPGTSGSNEQFF.